Each of the 21 T cell receptor beta chains below was sequenced from the same sample in a study of cytomegalovirus exposure and HLA in healthy donors. The PCR ran on 60 Vbeta and 13 Jbeta primers. Profiling relied on immunoSEQ multiplex PCR, and the TCRdb table lists in-frame clones only, not all of them. Recorded for this sample: roughly 46,000 clones. The sample comprised PBMCs. Source of these receptors: a woman aged 40 to 50 in good health and CMV-seronegative.

V is TRBV5-1 and J is TRBJ1-2; 8 nucleotides align to TRBD1. Germline CDR1 and CDR2: SGHRS and YFSETQ. The junction had 3 bases not matched to a gene; V was cut back by 3 bases and J by 5 bases. CDR3 size: 13 residues. As DNA, the CDR3 is TGCGCCAGCAGCTCGGGACAGGCGTATGGCTACACCTTC. This encodes CASSSGQAYGYTF.

The chain has TRBV6-5 and TRBJ2-5; TRBD2 aligns across 7 bases. V lost 6 bases, J lost 11 bases, and 12 bases stayed unmatched. The CDR3 contains 13 residues. Germline V gene data show CDR1 as MNHEY and CDR2 as SVGAGI. CDR3: CASRGGRALEQYF. DNA of the CDR3: TGTGCCAGCAGGGGCGGGAGAGCCCTGGAGCAGTACTTC.

The chain is built from TRBV18 and TRBJ1-5; D gene ambiguous. V was cut by 3 bases and J by 0 bases, with 9 bases left in between. This CDR3 region has 15 residues. Germline V lookup: CDR1 KGHSH, CDR2 LQKENI. CDR3 DNA: TGTGCCAGCTCACCCCTCGGAGATAGCAATCAGCCCCAGCATTTT. Encoded protein: CASSPLGDSNQPQHF.

The chain recombines TRBV7-3 with TRBJ2-2; D ambiguous. CDR1 and CDR2 from the germline V gene are SGHTA and FQGTGA. The CDR3 consists of 12 residues. V was pared by 4 bases and J by 5 bases, with 5 bases between. The CDR3 sequence: CASSSKTGELFF. CDR3 nucleotides: TGTGCCAGCAGCTCAAAAACCGGGGAGCTGTTTTTT.

The chain combines TRBV29-1 with TRBJ1-2, with D perhaps TRBD1 (5 bases). The CDR3 is made up of 11 amino acids. Trimming cost V 2 bases and J 8 bases, with 9 bases left between them. CDR1 and CDR2 (germline): SQVTM, ANQGSEA. This CDR3 is CSVERGYGYTF. CDR3 in DNA: TGCAGCGTTGAAAGGGGCTACGGCTACACCTTC.

The genes are TRBV29-1 and TRBJ1-2; D ambiguous. Germline V CDR1 and CDR2: SQVTM, ANQGSEA. V lost 5 bases and J 4 bases, leaving 11 bases between the germline ends. CDR3 length equals 12 residues. CDR3 DNA sequence: TGCAGCGTTTCCAACGGGGTCTATGGCTACACCTTC. Residues: CSVSNGVYGYTF. Full variable domain (rest looked up from reference TRBV29-1 and TRBJ1-2): SAVISQKPSRDICQRGTSLTIQCQVDSQVTMMFWYRQQPGQSLTLIATANQGSEATYESGFVIDKFPISRPNLTFSTLTVSNMSPEDSSIYLCSVSNGVYGYTFGSGTRLTVV.

The chain links TRBV4-3 to TRBJ1-2, with TRBD1 as a possible D gene (6 bases). Germline V lookup: CDR1 LGHNA, CDR2 YSLEER. The CDR3 extends over 13 amino acids. Deletions cut 2 bases from V and 8 bases from J, with 12 bases between. CDR3 amino acids: CASSQPTGQGYTF. The CDR3 nucleotides read TGCGCCAGCAGCCAACCGACAGGCCAGGGCTACACCTTC.

The chain couples TRBV11-2 to TRBJ2-7; D remains unclear. The CDR3 has 13 residues. Germline CDR1 reads SGHAT; CDR2 reads FQNNGV. Deletions cut 5 bases from V and 5 bases from J, with 13 bases between. This CDR3 is CASSRVPHHEQYF. The CDR3 coding sequence is TGTGCCAGCAGCCGCGTCCCCCACCACGAGCAGTACTTC. Full variable domain (rest looked up from reference TRBV11-2 and TRBJ2-7): EAGVAQSPRYKIIEKRQSVAFWCNPISGHATLYWYQQILGQGPKLLIQFQNNGVVDDSQLPKDRFSAERLKGVDSTLKIQPAKLEDSAVYLCASSRVPHHEQYFGPGTRLTVT.

The chain has TRBV2 and TRBJ1-1; D not resolved. V was cut by 1 base and J by 10 bases, with 16 bases left in between. Germline values: CDR1 SNHLY, CDR2 FYNNEI. The CDR3 loop spans 14 amino acids. The chain's CDR3 is CASSEDQAYAGAFF. In DNA form, the CDR3 reads TGTGCCAGCAGTGAAGATCAGGCCTACGCCGGAGCTTTCTTT.

The rearrangement links TRBV9 to TRBJ2-5, with D possibly TRBD2 on 5 matching bases. CDR3 length: 14 amino acids. Germline V gives CDR1 SGDLS, CDR2 YYNGEE. V was shortened by 4 bases and J by 2 bases, with 12 bases between the two germline ends. The CDR3 DNA reads as TGTGCCAGCAGCCCGGGATCAGCTCAAGAGACCCAGTACTTC. This codes for CASSPGSAQETQYF.

J is TRBJ2-1 and V is TRBV18, with 14 bases identical to TRBD2. With 2 bases clipped from V and 9 bases from J, the junction kept 15 bases outside the gene matches. The CDR3 has 19 amino acids. Germline V lookup: CDR1 KGHSH, CDR2 LQKENI. CDR3 DNA sequence: TGTGCCAGCTCACCAAATTTCGGGACTAGCGGGAGACTCAGCGGTGAGCAGTTCTTC. The encoded protein is CASSPNFGTSGRLSGEQFF.

The chain combines TRBV7-2 with TRBJ1-6, with a possible D match to TRBD1 (5 bases). There are 11 residues in the CDR3. V lost 1 base, J lost 15 bases, and 7 bases lay in between. CDR1 is SGHTA and CDR2 is FQGNSA in the germline V gene. The CDR3 reads CASSLGQNLHF. DNA of the CDR3: TGTGCCAGCAGCTTAGGACAGAACCTCCACTTT. The entire variable domain, with the rest obtained from reference TRBV7-2 and TRBJ1-6, is as follows: GAGVSQSPSNKVTEKGKDVELRCDPISGHTALYWYRQSLGQGLEFLIYFQGNSAPDKSGLPSDRFSAERTGGSVSTLTIQRTQQEDSAVYLCASSLGQNLHFGNGTRLTVT.

This chain joins TRBV6-5 and TRBJ1-2; D is perhaps TRBD1 (5 bases). Germline V gene data show CDR1 as MNHEY and CDR2 as SVGAGI. V lost 2 bases to trimming and J lost 8 bases, with 12 bases between them. The CDR3 runs to 13 residues. CDR3 amino acids: CASSYGQGGGYTF. Written as DNA, the CDR3 is TGTGCCAGCAGTTACGGGCAGGGAGGAGGCTACACCTTC.

The V and J genes are TRBV28 and TRBJ2-5, with TRBD1 matching over 10 bases. CDR1 and CDR2 (germline): MDHEN, SYDVKM. The CDR3 runs to 16 residues. J lost 5 bases, V lost 2 bases, and 8 bases had no gene match. DNA of the CDR3: TGTGCCAGCAGTTTAGGACAGGGGGTGCGCGGGGAGACCCAGTACTTC. This codes for CASSLGQGVRGETQYF. Based on the CDR3 plus reference TRBV28 and TRBJ2-5, the full variable domain is DVKVTQSSRYLVKRTGEKVFLECVQDMDHENMFWYRQDPGLGLRLIYFSYDVKMKEKGDIPEGYSVSREKKERFSLILESASTNQTSMYLCASSLGQGVRGETQYFGPGTRLLVL.

The rearrangement links TRBV7-2 to TRBJ1-2; perhaps TRBD1 as D (6 bases). The CDR3 runs 14 residues. V was trimmed by 4 bases and J by 0 bases, leaving 9 bases between them. The germline V gene has CDR1 SGHTA and CDR2 FQGNSA. CDR3 sequence reads: CASSWTVTNYGYTF. The DNA of the CDR3 is TGTGCCAGCAGCTGGACAGTCACTAACTATGGCTACACCTTC.

The genes are TRBV27 and TRBJ2-7; 14 positions match TRBD2. Losses at the gene ends were 4 bases for V and 2 bases for J; bases not matched to a gene: 7. Germline V gives CDR1 MNHEY, CDR2 SMNVEV (reference sequence). The CDR3 contains 17 residues. In DNA, the CDR3 is TGTGCCAGCAGTTCCGGACTAGCGGGAGGTCTCGCCTACGAGCAGTACTTC. It specifies CASSSGLAGGLAYEQYF.

The chain links TRBV6-5 to TRBJ2-7, with 11 bases matching TRBD1. Unmatched junction bases numbered 5, after V lost 4 bases and J lost 6 bases. Germline V gives CDR1 MNHEY, CDR2 SVGAGI. The CDR3 is 14 amino acids. CDR3 bases: TGTGCCAGCAGTTGGGACAGGGGGGGCTCCGAGCAGTACTTC. It is translated as CASSWDRGGSEQYF.

The chain is built from TRBV6-6 and TRBJ2-3; D call uncertain. V was pared by 7 bases and J by 2 bases, with 13 bases between. The CDR3 is 14 amino acids. Looked up from germline, CDR1 is MNHNY and CDR2 is SVGAGI (reference sequence). CDR3 coding DNA: TGTGCCAGCACAAGAGGCGACTTCACAGATACGCAGTATTTT. Protein product: CASTRGDFTDTQYF.

V and J are TRBV6-5 and TRBJ1-2, with unresolved D. The CDR3 is 14 residues long. Germline loops: CDR1 MNHEY, CDR2 SVGAGI. V gave up 5 bases and J gave up 4 bases, with 14 bases separating them. CDR3 in amino acids: CASSQLRGSYGYTF. The CDR3, as DNA: TGTGCCAGCAGTCAGTTACGGGGTTCCTATGGCTACACCTTC.

This chain connects TRBV5-4 to TRBJ2-7; 7 bases fit TRBD2. This CDR3 has 16 residues. V shed 1 base and J 2 bases; nucleotides not matched to a gene: 9. Germline V gene data show CDR1 as SGHNT and CDR2 as YYREEE (reference sequence). CDR3 region: CASSLSGGGVTYEQYF. Here the CDR3 DNA reads TGTGCCAGCAGCTTGAGCGGCGGGGGTGTCACCTACGAGCAGTACTTC.

In DNA form, the CDR3 reads TGCAGCGTTGAGTCCGGGACAGGGATGGGGGCTATCGAGCAGTACTTC. Its translation: CSVESGTGMGAIEQYF. This chain joins TRBV29-1 and TRBJ2-5, with 9 bases aligning to TRBD1. The J call may be wrong; the DNA end is better matched by TRBJ2-7. Germline V gene sequence: CDR1 SQVTM, CDR2 ANQGSEA. The CDR3 runs to 16 residues.